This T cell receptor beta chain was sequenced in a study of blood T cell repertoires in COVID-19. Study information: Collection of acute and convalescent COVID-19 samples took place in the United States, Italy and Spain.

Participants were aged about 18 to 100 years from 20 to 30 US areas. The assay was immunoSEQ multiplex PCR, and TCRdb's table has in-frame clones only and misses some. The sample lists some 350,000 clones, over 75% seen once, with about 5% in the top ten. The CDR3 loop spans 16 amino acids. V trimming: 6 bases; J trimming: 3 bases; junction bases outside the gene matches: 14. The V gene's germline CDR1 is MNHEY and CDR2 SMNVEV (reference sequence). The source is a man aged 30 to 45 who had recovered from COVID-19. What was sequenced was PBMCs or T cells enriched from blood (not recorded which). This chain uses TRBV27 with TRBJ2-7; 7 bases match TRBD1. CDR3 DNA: TGTGCCAGCAGCCCCTCGACAGGGTGGGATCTCTACGAGCAGTACTTC. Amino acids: CASSPSTGWDLYEQYF.